Below are 13 T cell receptor beta chains sequenced from a single sample in a study of T cells after yellow fever vaccination. TCRdb re-called the 5' RACE reads with MiXCR, one entry per CDR3 protein. The sample consists of some 400,000 distinct CDR3 sequences, 6.2% of them appearing once. The sequencing here drew on PBMCs, taken 5 days after the yellow fever booster vaccination. The receptors derive from a man younger than 40 who received the YFV17D yellow fever vaccine.

In this sample, this clonotype turned up many times. V usage is TRBV10-1 and J usage is TRBJ2-5; tentatively, D is TRBD1 or TRBD2 (5 bases each). Trimming left V 4 bases short and J 2 bases short, with 14 bases between. The length of the CDR3 is 15 residues. CDR1 and CDR2 (germline): WNHNN, SYGVQD (reference sequence). The CDR3: CASSAVRGPQETQYF. CDR3 bases: TGCGCCAGCAGTGCGGTAAGGGGACCTCAAGAGACCCAGTACTTC.

This clonotype was seen a handful of times. The genes are TRBV20-1 and TRBJ2-3; D is perhaps TRBD2 (5 bases). CDR1 and CDR2 from the germline V gene are DFQATT and SNEGSKA (reference sequence). The CDR3 runs to 12 residues. V gave up 5 bases and J gave up 3 bases, with 9 bases separating them. The DNA for the CDR3 is TGCAGTGCTCCAGCGGTGACAGATACGCAGTATTTT. This gives the protein CSAPAVTDTQYF.

This clonotype was recorded a few times. J is TRBJ2-1 and V is TRBV5-4; TRBD2 matches at 12 bases. Germline CDR1 is SGHNT and CDR2 is YYREEE (reference sequence). J was trimmed by 10 bases and V by 2 bases; bases with no gene match: 7. The CDR3 sequence is 15 residues long. CDR3 loop: CASSFRLTSGREQFF. DNA of the CDR3: TGTGCCAGCAGCTTCCGTCTTACTAGCGGGAGGGAGCAGTTCTTC.

The V call is TRBV6-6, the J call TRBJ2-3; D ambiguous. Trimming shortened V by 1 base and J by 6 bases, and 8 bases separated the two germline ends. CDR3 length equals 13 residues. From germline, CDR1 is MNHNY and CDR2 SVGAGI (reference sequence). The CDR3 bases are TGTGCCAGCAGTTACTTGGGTCCCGATACGCAGTATTTT. Protein sequence: CASSYLGPDTQYF.

V usage is TRBV5-1 and J usage is TRBJ2-6; D unclear. Trimming took off 4 bases at V and 2 bases at J, with 25 bases between the two ends. Germline V gene data show CDR1 as SGHRS and CDR2 as YFSETQ. CDR3 length: 20 amino acids. CDR3 loop: CASSQIPTDQGRPGANVLTF. Here the CDR3 DNA reads TGCGCCAGCAGCCAAATACCAACGGATCAAGGCCGGCCTGGGGCCAACGTCCTGACTTTC. The whole variable domain, remainder taken from reference TRBV5-1 and TRBJ2-6, is KAGVTQTPRYLIKTRGQQVTLSCSPISGHRSVSWYQQTPGQGLQFLFEYFSETQRNKGNFPGRFSGRQFSNSRSEMNVSTLELGDSALYLCASSQIPTDQGRPGANVLTFGAGSRLTVL.

This clonotype was counted a few times. The rearrangement links TRBV20-1 to TRBJ2-7; weak D call: TRBD2 (6 bases). This CDR3 region has 13 residues. The V gene lost 6 bases and the J gene lost 3 bases, with 15 bases spanning the gap. Germline CDR1 reads DFQATT; CDR2 reads SNEGSKA (reference sequence). CDR3 loop: CSAMGAGFYEQYF. CDR3 nucleotide sequence: TGCAGTGCCATGGGTGCGGGATTCTACGAGCAGTACTTC.

This clonotype was found a few times. The chain couples TRBV19 to TRBJ2-2; 12 bases map to TRBD2. The CDR3 consists of 16 residues. Germline V lookup: CDR1 LNHDA, CDR2 SQIVND (reference sequence). V gave up 5 bases and J gave up 6 bases; unmatched junction bases: 7. In nucleotides, the CDR3 is TGTGCCAGTAGTGGAAGACTAGCGGGAGTTCCCGGGGAGCTGTTTTTT. Translation gives CASSGRLAGVPGELFF.

The CDR3 protein is CASSSHPVRPLEAFF. The CDR3 DNA follows: TGTGCCAGCAGCTCACACCCCGTTAGGCCCCTTGAAGCTTTCTTT. V gene TRBV5-6 combines with J gene TRBJ1-1; the D is unclear. This CDR3 comprises 15 residues. The germline V gene has CDR1 SGHDT and CDR2 YYEEEE. Trimming removed 3 bases from V and 7 bases from J, with 19 bases in between.

In this sample, this clonotype turned up many times. This chain joins TRBV4-2 and TRBJ2-3, with 7 bases aligning to TRBD2. This CDR3 region has 16 residues. The ends lost 2 bases at V and 1 base at J; junction bases unmatched: 6. From germline, CDR1 is LGHNA and CDR2 YNFKEQ. The CDR3 sequence is CASSQNSAGGTDTQYF. CDR3 DNA sequence: TGTGCCAGCAGCCAAAATTCCGCGGGAGGCACAGATACGCAGTATTTT.

This clonotype showed up just a few times. The chain is built from TRBV4-2 and TRBJ1-2; D may be TRBD1 (6 bases). The V end was cut by 0 bases, the J end by 5 bases, with 22 bases between. The CDR3 has 18 amino acids. The germline CDR1 and CDR2 sequences are LGHNA and YNFKEQ. CDR3 sequence reads: CASSQEQSGLGGRYGYTF. The CDR3 DNA is TGTGCCAGCAGCCAAGAACAGTCGGGGCTAGGGGGTCGGTATGGCTACACCTTC.

This clonotype occurred many times. This chain joins TRBV9 and TRBJ1-6; D not resolved. Germline assignment: CDR1 SGDLS and CDR2 YYNGEE. The CDR3 has 15 residues. The germline V and J ends were trimmed by 7 bases and 0 bases, with 11 bases remaining between them. CDR3: CASGPSYSYNSPLHF. CDR3 nucleotides: TGTGCCAGCGGACCCAGCTACTCCTATAATTCACCCCTCCACTTT. The full variable domain, in which reference TRBV9 and TRBJ1-6 provide the parts outside the CDR3, is DSGVTQTPKHLITATGQRVTLRCSPRSGDLSVYWYQQSLDQGLQFLIQYYNGEERAKGNILERFSAQQFPDLHSELNLSSLELGDSALYFCASGPSYSYNSPLHFGNGTRLTVT.

This clonotype was counted at least ten times. The chain links TRBV7-3 to TRBJ2-3; D ambiguous. The germline V gene has CDR1 SGHTA and CDR2 FQGTGA. This CDR3 has 13 residues. Trimming took 5 bases from V and 4 from J, leaving 10 bases between them. CDR3 protein: CASSEFGSDTQYF. The CDR3 DNA follows: TGTGCCAGCAGCGAATTCGGTTCAGATACGCAGTATTTT.

The chain has TRBV7-2 and TRBJ2-2; 8 nucleotides agree with TRBD2. CDR3 length equals 16 residues. J gave up 7 bases and V 4 bases, and 11 bases lay outside the gene matches. Looked up from germline, CDR1 is SGHTA and CDR2 is FQGNSA. The CDR3 loop is CASSSKRELNGGELFF. The CDR3 coding sequence is TGTGCCAGCAGCTCTAAGCGGGAGCTGAATGGCGGGGAGCTGTTTTTT.